These 30 T cell receptor beta chains were all obtained from the same sample, sequenced in a study of PD-1 blockade in classical Hodgkin lymphoma. The data were produced by immunoSEQ multiplex PCR, yet TCRdb's version contains in-frame clones alone and is incomplete. The profile covers 13,000 to 15,000 clones, with 75% to 90% appearing a single time and approximately 18% taken by the ten largest. Time point denoted: cycle 4 day 1 (C4D1), after more than five weeks of nivolumab. No patient escaped relapse after autologous stem cell transplantation, and brentuximab vedotin exposure varied. Magnetic negative selection, applied to thawed PBMCs, was used to isolate the CD8+ T cells. Here the sequenced sample was CD8+ T cells from blood, taken before the fourth cycle of nivolumab. These receptors originate from a human donor with classical Hodgkin lymphoma.

The J gene is TRBJ2-5, the V gene TRBV7-8, with no clear D. With 5 bases removed from V and 5 bases from J, the gap between germline ends came to 9 bases. The CDR3 spans 12 residues. CDR1 SGHVS and CDR2 FQNEAQ come from the germline V gene. The chain's CDR3 is CASSLGDETQYF. Written as DNA, the CDR3 is TGTGCCAGCAGCCTCGGTGACGAGACCCAGTACTTC.

The chain recombines TRBV9 with TRBJ2-3; 8 nucleotides match TRBD2. V was pared by 4 bases and J by 5 bases, with 9 bases of the junction left unmatched. The CDR3 runs to 15 residues. Germline CDR1 SGDLS, CDR2 YYNGEE. The CDR3 bases are TGTGCCAGCAGCCCCCACCGGACTAGCCAAGATACGCAGTATTTT. This gives the protein CASSPHRTSQDTQYF.

This chain connects TRBV6-5 to TRBJ2-6, with D perhaps TRBD2 (5 bases). From germline, CDR1 is MNHEY and CDR2 SVGAGI. CDR3 length equals 14 residues. V lost 6 bases and J lost 0, with 6 bases in between. CDR3: CASRGSSGANVLTF. The CDR3 nucleotides are TGTGCCAGCAGGGGGAGCTCTGGGGCCAACGTCCTGACTTTC.

The chain couples TRBV27 to TRBJ2-1; the match to TRBD2 covers 11 bases. The CDR3 is 13 amino acids. The germline gives CDR1 MNHEY, CDR2 SMNVEV (reference sequence). V shed 8 bases, J shed 4 bases, and the junction held 1 base outside the gene matches. The CDR3 protein is CASGTSGYNEQFF. As DNA, the CDR3 is TGTGCCAGCGGGACTAGCGGATACAATGAGCAGTTCTTC.

This clone is labeled medium-sized. The chain recombines TRBV18 with TRBJ1-5, with TRBD1 identical over 11 bases. V dropped 3 bases and J dropped 0; count of bases not matched to a gene: 10. Germline CDR1 is KGHSH and CDR2 is LQKENI. The CDR3 loop spans 19 amino acids. CDR3 DNA sequence: TGTGCCAGCTCACCTACTGGACAGGGGGCCTACTATAGCAATCAGCCCCAGCATTTT. This translates into CASSPTGQGAYYSNQPQHF.

The CDR3 DNA follows: TGTGCCAGCAGTTGGAGTCTCACGGCCTACGAGCAGTACTTC. Its protein is CASSWSLTAYEQYF. V and J are TRBV28 and TRBJ2-7, with unresolved D. Germline V CDR1 and CDR2: MDHEN, SYDVKM. Trimming took off 4 bases at V and 2 bases at J, with 12 bases between the two ends. CDR3 size: 14 residues.

The chain is built from TRBV10-2 and TRBJ2-1; 7 positions agree with TRBD2. Germline loops: CDR1 WSHSY, CDR2 SAAADI. V trimming: 2 bases; J trimming: 5 bases; junction bases outside the gene matches: 3. The length of the CDR3 is 14 residues. The CDR3 DNA sequence: TGCGCCAGCAGTGAGAAACGGGGGGACAATGAGCAGTTCTTC. Amino acids: CASSEKRGDNEQFF.

The CDR3 DNA reads as TGTGCCAGTAGTATGTCGGGGAACTACGAGCAGTACTTC. It specifies CASSMSGNYEQYF. The V call is TRBV19, the J call TRBJ2-7; D may be TRBD2 (5 bases). Germline CDR1 and CDR2: LNHDA and SQIVND (reference sequence). V lost 3 bases and J 3 bases, leaving 9 bases between the germline ends. The CDR3 is made up of 13 amino acids.

The rearrangement joins TRBV27 to TRBJ2-1; possibly TRBD2 for D (6 bases). V lost 5 bases, J lost 9 bases, and 14 bases lay in between. From germline, CDR1 is MNHEY and CDR2 SMNVEV (reference sequence). This CDR3 contains 13 residues. The CDR3 DNA reads TGTGCCAGCAGTGCGGGGCCTGGGGGTGAGCAGTTCTTC. It specifies CASSAGPGGEQFF.

CDR3 sequence reads: CASSVEAGGADTQYF. The CDR3 DNA is TGTGCCAGCAGCGTAGAGGCGGGGGGGGCAGATACGCAGTATTTT. This chain uses TRBV9 with TRBJ2-3; TRBD2 matches at 9 bases. The CDR3 sequence is 15 residues long. CDR1 and CDR2 from the germline V gene are SGDLS and YYNGEE. The V segment lost 0 bases and the J segment 4 bases; nucleotides outside the gene matches: 3. Full variable domain (missing parts from reference TRBV9 and TRBJ2-3): DSGVTQTPKHLITATGQRVTLRCSPRSGDLSVYWYQQSLDQGLQFLIQYYNGEERAKGNILERFSAQQFPDLHSELNLSSLELGDSALYFCASSVEAGGADTQYFGPGTRLTVL.

This chain uses TRBV11-2 with TRBJ2-1; 11 bases match TRBD1. J lost 8 bases, V lost 1 base, and 10 bases had no gene match. CDR3 length equals 17 residues. From germline, CDR1 is SGHAT and CDR2 FQNNGV. The CDR3 DNA follows: TGTGCCAGCAGCTTAGGACCGGGACAGGGGGGATTCGATGAGCAGTTCTTC. Protein sequence: CASSLGPGQGGFDEQFF. The full variable domain, its missing parts supplied by reference TRBV11-2 and TRBJ2-1, is EAGVAQSPRYKIIEKRQSVAFWCNPISGHATLYWYQQILGQGPKLLIQFQNNGVVDDSQLPKDRFSAERLKGVDSTLKIQPAKLEDSAVYLCASSLGPGQGGFDEQFFGPGTRLTVL.

This clone occurred once. The chain has TRBV7-2 and TRBJ2-7, with 9 bases matching TRBD2. V shed 3 bases, J shed 6 bases, and the junction held 12 bases outside the gene matches. The V gene's germline CDR1 is SGHTA and CDR2 FQGNSA. The CDR3 runs to 16 residues. DNA for the CDR3: TGTGCCAGCAGCTTTGTTGTCAGCGGGAGGCAGGCCGAGCAGTACTTC. Translating gives CASSFVVSGRQAEQYF.

The CDR3 is CASSVSASGTDTQYF. The CDR3 bases are TGTGCCAGCAGCGTATCGGCTAGCGGCACAGATACGCAGTATTTT. This chain uses TRBV9 with TRBJ2-3; TRBD2 might be the D (6 bases). Trimming cost V 1 base and J 1 base, with 10 bases left between them. The germline V gene encodes CDR1 SGDLS and CDR2 YYNGEE. The CDR3 has 15 residues.

The chain couples TRBV7-8 to TRBJ2-7; 7 bases match TRBD1. Per the germline V gene, CDR1 is SGHVS and CDR2 is FQNEAQ. There are 17 residues in the CDR3. V was pared by 5 bases and J by 2 bases, with 15 bases of the junction left unmatched. CDR3 DNA sequence: TGTGCCAGCAGCCACTCGTCCGGGACAGAGATTACCTACGAGCAGTACTTC. This translates into CASSHSSGTEITYEQYF.

CDR3 loop: CATSGTATYQPQHF. The CDR3 nucleotides read TGTGCCACCAGCGGGACAGCCACATATCAGCCCCAGCATTTT. V is TRBV15 and J is TRBJ1-5; 7 nucleotides align to TRBD1. CDR3 size: 14 residues. J gave up 5 bases and V 5 bases, and 6 bases lay outside the gene matches. CDR1 is LNHNV, CDR2 YYDKDF, per germline (reference sequence).

V gene TRBV11-3 combines with J gene TRBJ2-1; TRBD2 might be the D (5 bases). V lost 3 bases and J lost 9, with 12 bases in between. The CDR3 has 13 residues. Germline V gives CDR1 SGHNT, CDR2 YENEEA. CDR3 sequence (DNA): TGTGCCAGCAGCTTCTTTCCTAGCAGTGAGCAGTTCTTC. Its protein product is CASSFFPSSEQFF.

The chain has TRBV6-6 and TRBJ1-2; possible D gene TRBD1, 5 bases. CDR1 is MNHNY and CDR2 is SVGAGI in the germline V gene (reference sequence). This CDR3 contains 13 residues. V was shortened by 7 bases and J by 1 base, with 10 bases between the two germline ends. The CDR3 reads CASTHGGNYGYTF. In nucleotides, the CDR3 is TGTGCCAGCACCCACGGGGGTAACTATGGCTACACCTTC.

V gene TRBV5-6 combines with J gene TRBJ1-1; a weak D match, TRBD1 (6 bases). CDR3 length: 13 residues. Germline V lookup: CDR1 SGHDT, CDR2 YYEEEE. The V gene lost 4 bases and the J gene lost 1 base, with 8 bases spanning the gap. CDR3 region: CASSPGENTEAFF. The CDR3 DNA sequence: TGTGCCAGCAGCCCAGGGGAGAACACTGAAGCTTTCTTT.

The gene calls are TRBV2 and TRBJ2-5, with TRBD1 identical over 9 bases. The germline V gene has CDR1 SNHLY and CDR2 FYNNEI. V trimming: 6 bases; J trimming: 2 bases; junction bases outside the gene matches: 4. The CDR3 runs 14 residues. This CDR3 is CASRATGGQETQYF. Here the CDR3 DNA reads TGTGCCAGCAGGGCGACAGGGGGGCAAGAGACCCAGTACTTC.

The rearrangement links TRBV7-9 to TRBJ1-4; 7 bases are a match to TRBD1. CDR1 and CDR2 from the germline V gene are SEHNR and FQNEAQ (reference sequence). The CDR3 extends over 14 amino acids. J was trimmed by 3 bases and V by 4 bases; bases with no gene match: 2. CDR3 sequence: CASSSRGSNEKLFF. CDR3 in DNA: TGTGCCAGCAGCTCCAGGGGGTCTAATGAAAAACTGTTTTTT.

The chain recombines TRBV4-1 with TRBJ2-1, with a possible D match to TRBD2 (5 bases). Germline V gives CDR1 MGHRA, CDR2 YSYEKL. CDR3 length: 15 amino acids. Trimming shortened V by 3 bases and J by 5 bases, and 14 bases separated the two germline ends. The CDR3 sequence is CASSHATGSNNEQFF. In DNA, the CDR3 is TGCGCCAGCAGCCACGCGACGGGGTCGAACAATGAGCAGTTCTTC.

CDR3 in amino acids: CSGWTETNTEAFF. The CDR3 region has the DNA TGCAGCGGGTGGACTGAAACCAACACTGAAGCTTTCTTT. The chain links TRBV29-1 to TRBJ1-1; D not certain. The CDR3 length is 13 residues. Per germline, CDR1 SQVTM and CDR2 ANQGSEA. V lost 7 bases and J lost 2, with 14 bases in between.

The V and J genes are TRBV7-8 and TRBJ2-6; TRBD1 or TRBD2 may be the D gene (7 bases each). Germline-derived CDR1 and CDR2 are SGHVS and FQNEAQ. The CDR3 has 17 amino acids. Between the trimmed V and J ends, which lost 3 bases and 2 bases, there was a span of 14 bases. The CDR3 nucleotides read TGTGCCAGCAGCTTCAGCAGGGGGGGAGCTGGGGCCAACGTCCTGACTTTC. Protein product: CASSFSRGGAGANVLTF. Drawing the rest from reference TRBV7-8 and TRBJ2-6, the complete variable domain is GAGVSQSPRYKVAKRGQDVALRCDPISGHVSLFWYQQALGQGPEFLTYFQNEAQLDKSGLPSDRFFAERPEGSVSTLKIQRTQQEDSAVYLCASSFSRGGAGANVLTFGAGSRLTVL.

The V gene is TRBV7-6, the J gene TRBJ2-2, with 8 bases identical to TRBD1. Losses at the gene ends were 5 bases for V and 4 bases for J; bases not matched to a gene: 12. This CDR3 is built from 17 residues. Germline V gives CDR1 SGHVS, CDR2 FNYEAQ. The CDR3 DNA is TGTGCCAGCAGCGAAGATTCAGGGGGCAGTATCACCGGGGAGCTGTTTTTT. Its protein product is CASSEDSGGSITGELFF.

There are a few counts of this clone. The chain is built from TRBV19 and TRBJ1-5; D might be TRBD1 (6 bases). CDR3 length equals 14 residues. Trimming took 8 bases from V and 3 from J, leaving 14 bases between them. Per the germline V gene, CDR1 is LNHDA and CDR2 is SQIVND (reference sequence). CDR3: CASGNEGVNQPQHF. Written as DNA, the CDR3 is TGTGCCAGTGGTAACGAGGGGGTCAATCAGCCCCAGCATTTT.

The gene calls are TRBV9 and TRBJ2-3, with 10 bases aligning to TRBD2. Germline loops: CDR1 SGDLS, CDR2 YYNGEE. The CDR3 has 16 residues. V shed 5 bases and J 0 bases; nucleotides not matched to a gene: 6. CDR3: CASRASGGPSTDTQYF. The CDR3 DNA sequence: TGTGCCAGCAGGGCTAGCGGGGGACCCAGCACAGATACGCAGTATTTT.

With respect to this clone: Other DNA sequences of this sample code for an identical CDR3. The rearrangement links TRBV7-9 to TRBJ2-7; D ambiguous. This CDR3 region has 12 residues. V shed 4 bases and J shed 7 bases, with 11 bases lying between them. Germline CDR1 reads SEHNR; CDR2 reads FQNEAQ (reference sequence). CDR3 nucleotides: TGTGCCAGCAGCTATTCGGCCGGAGAGCAGTACTTC. Translating gives CASSYSAGEQYF.

The V and J genes are TRBV6-5 and TRBJ2-7; TRBD1 might be the D (5 bases). Germline V lookup: CDR1 MNHEY, CDR2 SVGAGI. Between the trimmed V and J ends, which lost 5 bases and 0 bases, there was a span of 14 bases. The CDR3 has 15 residues. CDR3 loop: CASSPGGAFSYEQYF. The CDR3 nucleotides read TGTGCCAGCAGTCCGGGTGGGGCTTTCTCCTACGAGCAGTACTTC.

V is TRBV11-2 and J is TRBJ2-7; unclear D gene. The germline V gene encodes CDR1 SGHAT and CDR2 FQNNGV. The germline V and J ends were trimmed by 3 bases and 3 bases, with 15 bases remaining between them. The CDR3 covers 15 residues. The CDR3: CASSFNLDLYYEQYF. The CDR3 DNA reads TGTGCCAGCAGCTTCAACCTCGACTTATACTACGAGCAGTACTTC.

This sequence joins TRBV6-5 and TRBJ2-5; D gene unclear. The germline V and J ends were trimmed by 5 bases and 0 bases, with 10 bases remaining between them. Germline V CDR1 and CDR2: MNHEY, SVGAGI. This CDR3 is 14 amino acids long. CDR3 amino acids: CASSPTQYQETQYF. Written as DNA, the CDR3 is TGTGCCAGCAGTCCAACACAGTACCAAGAGACCCAGTACTTC.